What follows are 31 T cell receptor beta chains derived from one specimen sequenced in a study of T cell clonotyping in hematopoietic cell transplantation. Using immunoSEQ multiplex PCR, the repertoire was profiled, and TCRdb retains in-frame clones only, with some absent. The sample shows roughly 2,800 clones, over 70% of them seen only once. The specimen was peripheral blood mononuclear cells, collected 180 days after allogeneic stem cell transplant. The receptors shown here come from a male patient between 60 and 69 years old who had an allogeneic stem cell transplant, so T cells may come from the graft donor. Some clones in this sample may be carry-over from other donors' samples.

CDR3: CSARWGYGQYF. The CDR3 DNA follows: TGCAGTGCTAGATGGGGGTACGGGCAGTATTTT. This rearrangement joins TRBV20-1 to TRBJ2-3; the D call may be TRBD1 or TRBD2 (5 bases each). Germline V gene sequence: CDR1 DFQATT, CDR2 SNEGSKA (reference sequence). The CDR3 is made up of 11 amino acids. V lost 2 bases, J lost 11 bases, and 11 bases lay in between.

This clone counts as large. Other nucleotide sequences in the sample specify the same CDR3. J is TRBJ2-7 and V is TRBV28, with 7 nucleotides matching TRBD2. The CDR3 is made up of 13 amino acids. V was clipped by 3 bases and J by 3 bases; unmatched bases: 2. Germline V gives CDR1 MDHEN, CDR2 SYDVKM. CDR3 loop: CASSFGLDYEQYF. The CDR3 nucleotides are TGTGCCAGCAGTTTCGGACTAGACTACGAGCAGTACTTC.

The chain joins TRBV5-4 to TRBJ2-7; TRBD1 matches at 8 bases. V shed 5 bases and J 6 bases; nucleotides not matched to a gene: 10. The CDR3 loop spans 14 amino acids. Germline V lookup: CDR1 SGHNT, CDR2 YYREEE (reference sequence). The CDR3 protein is CASRRSTGVSEQYF. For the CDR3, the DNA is TGTGCCAGCAGGCGTTCGACAGGGGTTAGCGAGCAGTACTTC.

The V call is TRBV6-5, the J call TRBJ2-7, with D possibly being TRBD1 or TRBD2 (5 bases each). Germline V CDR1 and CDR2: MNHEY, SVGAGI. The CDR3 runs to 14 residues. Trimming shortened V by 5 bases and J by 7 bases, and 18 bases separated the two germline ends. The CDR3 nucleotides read TGTGCCAGCAGTGCCGGGACCCCGACTGGAGAGCAGTACTTC. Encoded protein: CASSAGTPTGEQYF.

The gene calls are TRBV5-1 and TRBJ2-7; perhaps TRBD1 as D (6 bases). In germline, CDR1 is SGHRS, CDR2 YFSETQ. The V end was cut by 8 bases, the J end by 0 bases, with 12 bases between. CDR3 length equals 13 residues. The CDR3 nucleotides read TGCGCCAGTGCGGACAGTAGCTCCTACGAGCAGTACTTC. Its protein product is CASADSSSYEQYF. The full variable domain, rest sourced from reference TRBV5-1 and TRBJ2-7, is KAGVTQTPRYLIKTRGQQVTLSCSPISGHRSVSWYQQTPGQGLQFLFEYFSETQRNKGNFPGRFSGRQFSNSRSEMNVSTLELGDSALYLCASADSSSYEQYFGPGTRLTVT.

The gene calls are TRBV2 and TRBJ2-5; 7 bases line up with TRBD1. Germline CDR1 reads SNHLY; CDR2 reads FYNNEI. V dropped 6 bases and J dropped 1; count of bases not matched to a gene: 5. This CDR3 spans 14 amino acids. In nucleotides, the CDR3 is TGTGCCAGCAGGAGACAGGGCCTCCAAGAGACCCAGTACTTC. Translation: CASRRQGLQETQYF.

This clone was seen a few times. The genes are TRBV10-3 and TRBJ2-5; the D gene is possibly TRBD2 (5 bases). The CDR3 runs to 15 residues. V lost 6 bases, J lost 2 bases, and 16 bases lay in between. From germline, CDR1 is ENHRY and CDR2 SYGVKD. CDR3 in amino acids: CAISGGQDPQETQYF. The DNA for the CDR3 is TGTGCCATCAGCGGCGGGCAGGATCCTCAAGAGACCCAGTACTTC.

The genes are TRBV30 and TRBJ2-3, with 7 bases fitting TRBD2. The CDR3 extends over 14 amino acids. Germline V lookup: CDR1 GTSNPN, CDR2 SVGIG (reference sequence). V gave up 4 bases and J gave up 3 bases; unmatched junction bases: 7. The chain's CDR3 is CAWTRGGETDTQYF. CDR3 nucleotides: TGTGCCTGGACTCGGGGAGGGGAGACAGATACGCAGTATTTT.

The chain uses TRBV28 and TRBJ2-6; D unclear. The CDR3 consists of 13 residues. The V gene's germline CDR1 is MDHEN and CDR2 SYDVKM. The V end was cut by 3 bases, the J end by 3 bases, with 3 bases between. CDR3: CASSFHGANVLTF. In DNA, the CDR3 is TGTGCCAGCAGTTTCCATGGGGCCAACGTCCTGACTTTC.

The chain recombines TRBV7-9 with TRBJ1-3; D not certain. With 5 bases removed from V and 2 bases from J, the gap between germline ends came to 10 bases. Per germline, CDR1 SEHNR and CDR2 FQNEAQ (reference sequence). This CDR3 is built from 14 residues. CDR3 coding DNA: TGTGCCAGCAGCGCCGCGGGAGCTGGAAACACCATATATTTT. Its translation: CASSAAGAGNTIYF.

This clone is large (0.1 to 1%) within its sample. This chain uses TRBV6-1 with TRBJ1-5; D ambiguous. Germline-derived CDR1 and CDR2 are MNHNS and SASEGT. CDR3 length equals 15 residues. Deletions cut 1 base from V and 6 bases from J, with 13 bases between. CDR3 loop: CASSEEWGIGQPQHF. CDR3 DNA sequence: TGTGCCAGCAGTGAAGAATGGGGAATCGGTCAGCCCCAGCATTTT.

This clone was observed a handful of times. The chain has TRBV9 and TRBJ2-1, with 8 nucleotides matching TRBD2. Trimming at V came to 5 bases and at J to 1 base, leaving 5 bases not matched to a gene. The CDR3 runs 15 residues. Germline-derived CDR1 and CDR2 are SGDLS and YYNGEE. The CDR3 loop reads CASSPTSASYNEQFF. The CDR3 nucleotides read TGTGCCAGCAGTCCGACTAGCGCTTCCTACAATGAGCAGTTCTTC.

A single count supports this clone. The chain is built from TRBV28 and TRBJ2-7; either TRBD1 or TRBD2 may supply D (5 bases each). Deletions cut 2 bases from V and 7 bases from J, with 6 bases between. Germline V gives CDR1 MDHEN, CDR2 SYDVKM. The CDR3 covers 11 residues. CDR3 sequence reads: CASSLGTEQYF. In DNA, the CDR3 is TGTGCCAGCAGTTTAGGGACGGAGCAGTACTTC.

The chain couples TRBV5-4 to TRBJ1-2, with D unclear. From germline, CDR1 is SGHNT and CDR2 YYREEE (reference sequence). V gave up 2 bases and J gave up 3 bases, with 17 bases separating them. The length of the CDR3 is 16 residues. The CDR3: CASSFRRSLSYYGYTF. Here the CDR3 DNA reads TGTGCCAGCAGCTTTCGCCGGAGCCTAAGTTACTATGGCTACACCTTC. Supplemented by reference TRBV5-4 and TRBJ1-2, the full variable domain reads ETGVTQSPTHLIKTRGQQVTLRCSSQSGHNTVSWYQQALGQGPQFIFQYYREEENGRGNFPPRFSGLQFPNYSSELNVNALELDDSALYLCASSFRRSLSYYGYTFGSGTRLTVV.

For the CDR3, the DNA is TGTGCCAGCAGCTTAGGGGGTCGAGACAGGCCCTACGAGCAGTACTTC. Amino acid sequence: CASSLGGRDRPYEQYF. This chain uses TRBV7-2 with TRBJ2-7, with D perhaps TRBD1 (6 bases). The length of the CDR3 is 16 residues. V was pared by 1 base and J by 2 bases, with 15 bases between. Germline lookup yields CDR1 SGHTA and CDR2 FQGNSA.

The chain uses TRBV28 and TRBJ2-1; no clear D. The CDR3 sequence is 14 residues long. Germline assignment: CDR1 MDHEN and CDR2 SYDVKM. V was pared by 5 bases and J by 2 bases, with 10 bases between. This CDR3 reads CASSPSPTYNEQFF. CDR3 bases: TGTGCCAGCAGTCCTTCGCCCACCTACAATGAGCAGTTCTTC.

The CDR3 here is CASSVGYYNEQFF. The CDR3 nucleotides read TGTGCCAGCAGCGTAGGCTATTACAATGAGCAGTTCTTC. The V call is TRBV9, the J call TRBJ2-1; D gene unclear. With 0 bases removed from V and 4 bases from J, the gap between germline ends came to 5 bases. This CDR3 is built from 13 residues. Germline V gene data show CDR1 as SGDLS and CDR2 as YYNGEE.

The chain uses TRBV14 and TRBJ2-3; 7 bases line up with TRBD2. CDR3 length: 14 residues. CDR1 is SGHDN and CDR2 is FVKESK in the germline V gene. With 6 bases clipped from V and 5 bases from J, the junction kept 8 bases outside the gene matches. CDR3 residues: CASSLAGAVDTQYF. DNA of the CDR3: TGTGCCAGCAGTCTGGCGGGAGCGGTAGATACGCAGTATTTT.

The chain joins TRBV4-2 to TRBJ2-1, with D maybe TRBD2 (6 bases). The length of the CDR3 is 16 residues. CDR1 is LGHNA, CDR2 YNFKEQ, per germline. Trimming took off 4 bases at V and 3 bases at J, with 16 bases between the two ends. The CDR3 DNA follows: TGTGCCAGCAGCCCAGGGACGGGGGAGGACTACAATGAGCAGTTCTTC. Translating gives CASSPGTGEDYNEQFF.

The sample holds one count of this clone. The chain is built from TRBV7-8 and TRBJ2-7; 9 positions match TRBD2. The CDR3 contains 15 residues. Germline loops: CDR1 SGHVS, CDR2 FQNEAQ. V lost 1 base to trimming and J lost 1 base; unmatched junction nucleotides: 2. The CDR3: CASSLGAGGSYEQYF. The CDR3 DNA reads TGTGCCAGCAGCTTAGGAGCGGGAGGATCCTACGAGCAGTACTTC. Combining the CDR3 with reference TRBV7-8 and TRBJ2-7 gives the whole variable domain GAGVSQSPRYKVAKRGQDVALRCDPISGHVSLFWYQQALGQGPEFLTYFQNEAQLDKSGLPSDRFFAERPEGSVSTLKIQRTQQEDSAVYLCASSLGAGGSYEQYFGPGTRLTVT.

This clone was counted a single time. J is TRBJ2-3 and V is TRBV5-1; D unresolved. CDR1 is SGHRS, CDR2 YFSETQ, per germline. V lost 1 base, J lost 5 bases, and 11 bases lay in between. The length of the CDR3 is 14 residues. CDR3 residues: CASSLNNYEDTQYF. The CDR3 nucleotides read TGCGCCAGCAGCTTGAATAATTACGAAGATACGCAGTATTTT.

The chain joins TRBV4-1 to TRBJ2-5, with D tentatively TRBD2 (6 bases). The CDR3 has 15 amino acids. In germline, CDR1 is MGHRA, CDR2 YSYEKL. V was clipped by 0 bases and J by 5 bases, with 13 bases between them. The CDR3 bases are TGCGCCAGCAGCCAAGAGGCCGGGAGAGGGGAGACCCAGTACTTC. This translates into CASSQEAGRGETQYF.

As DNA, the CDR3 is TGTGCCGGGACGAGTAAGCCCGCAGATACGCAGTATTTT. Translating it yields CAGTSKPADTQYF. The V gene is TRBV30, the J gene TRBJ2-3; D possibly matches TRBD1 or TRBD2 (5 bases each). CDR3 length equals 13 residues. V lost 8 bases and J 4 bases, leaving 16 bases between the germline ends. The germline V gene encodes CDR1 GTSNPN and CDR2 SVGIG (reference sequence).

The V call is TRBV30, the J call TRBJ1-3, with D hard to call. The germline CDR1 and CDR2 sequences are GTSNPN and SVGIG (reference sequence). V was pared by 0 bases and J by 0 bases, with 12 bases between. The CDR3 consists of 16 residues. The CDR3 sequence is CAWSVTGSHSGNTIYF. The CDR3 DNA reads TGTGCCTGGAGTGTAACGGGGTCTCACTCTGGAAACACCATATATTTT.

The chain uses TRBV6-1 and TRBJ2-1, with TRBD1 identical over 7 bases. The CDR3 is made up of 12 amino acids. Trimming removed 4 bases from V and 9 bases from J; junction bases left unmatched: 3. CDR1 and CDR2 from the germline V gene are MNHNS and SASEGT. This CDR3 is CASSVGGGEQFF. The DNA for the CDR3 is TGTGCCAGCAGTGTAGGGGGCGGTGAGCAGTTCTTC.

CDR3 sequence (DNA): TGCAGCGTCACAGAGAACACTGAAGCTTTCTTT. Translated, it gives CSVTENTEAFF. The chain carries TRBV29-1 and TRBJ1-1; D remains ambiguous. CDR1 is SQVTM, CDR2 ANQGSEA, per germline. The germline V and J ends were trimmed by 6 bases and 1 base, with 6 bases remaining between them. CDR3 size: 11 residues. Full variable domain (missing parts from reference TRBV29-1 and TRBJ1-1): SAVISQKPSRDICQRGTSLTIQCQVDSQVTMMFWYRQQPGQSLTLIATANQGSEATYESGFVIDKFPISRPNLTFSTLTVSNMSPEDSSIYLCSVTENTEAFFGQGTRLTVV.

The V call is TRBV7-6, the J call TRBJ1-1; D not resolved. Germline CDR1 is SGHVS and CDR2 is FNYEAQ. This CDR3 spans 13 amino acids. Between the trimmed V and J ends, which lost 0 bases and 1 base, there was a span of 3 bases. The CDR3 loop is CASSLARNTEAFF. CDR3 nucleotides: TGTGCCAGCAGCTTAGCCAGGAACACTGAAGCTTTCTTT.

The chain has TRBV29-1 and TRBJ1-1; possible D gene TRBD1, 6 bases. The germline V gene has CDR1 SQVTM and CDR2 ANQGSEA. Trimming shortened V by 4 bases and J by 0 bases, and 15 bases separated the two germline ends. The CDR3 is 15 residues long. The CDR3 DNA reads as TGCAGCGTTGCGTTAGTGCAGGGGATGAACACTGAAGCTTTCTTT. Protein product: CSVALVQGMNTEAFF. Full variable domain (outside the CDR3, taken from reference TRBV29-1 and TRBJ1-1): SAVISQKPSRDICQRGTSLTIQCQVDSQVTMMFWYRQQPGQSLTLIATANQGSEATYESGFVIDKFPISRPNLTFSTLTVSNMSPEDSSIYLCSVALVQGMNTEAFFGQGTRLTVV.

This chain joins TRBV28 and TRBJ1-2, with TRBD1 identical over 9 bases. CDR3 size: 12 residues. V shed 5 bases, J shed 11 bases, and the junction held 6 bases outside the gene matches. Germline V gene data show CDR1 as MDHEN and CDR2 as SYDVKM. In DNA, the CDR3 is TGTGCCAGCAGTGACAGGGGGGTGTGGTACACCTTC. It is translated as CASSDRGVWYTF.

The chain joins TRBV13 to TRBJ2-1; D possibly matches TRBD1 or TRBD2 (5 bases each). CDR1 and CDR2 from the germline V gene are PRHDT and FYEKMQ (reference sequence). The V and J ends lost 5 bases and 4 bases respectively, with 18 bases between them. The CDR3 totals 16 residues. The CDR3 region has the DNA TGTGCCAGCAGCCAGGACCCGGGACGACGGTACAATGAGCAGTTCTTC. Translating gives CASSQDPGRRYNEQFF.

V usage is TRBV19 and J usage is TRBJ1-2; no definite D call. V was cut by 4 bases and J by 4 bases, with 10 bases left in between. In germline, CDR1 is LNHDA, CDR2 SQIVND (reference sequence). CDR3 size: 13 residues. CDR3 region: CASSKDSFYGYTF. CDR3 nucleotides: TGTGCCAGTAGTAAAGACTCCTTCTATGGCTACACCTTC.